This T cell receptor (beta chain) was retrieved from a study of Graves' ophthalmopathy and Graves' hyperthyroidism. This clonotype was counted at least ten times. Its matching antigen is unknown. Study-level findings and limits: Blood was where most expanded thyroid clonotypes above 0.001 frequency also turned up.

Moderate-to-severe activity, CAS ≥3, NOSPECS ≥4 and a duration under 3 months were seen in donors with ophthalmopathy. Patients with other autoimmune diseases, uncontrolled infections, pregnancy or lactation were excluded. Transcripts of RNA were the source for amplifying TCR beta CDR3 regions. HTBI primers were employed in first-round RT-PCR, then a second-round multiplex PCR followed. TCRdb re-analysed the multiplex PCR reads in MiXCR, keeping a single row per CDR3 protein. The table records fewer than 400,000 distinct CDR3 sequences, around 17% of them present only once. V was cut by 4 bases and J by 7 bases, with 19 bases left in between. The CDR3 extends over 15 amino acids. Germline V gene sequence: CDR1 KGHDR, CDR2 SFDVKD.

What was sequenced was peripheral blood. The receptor's source is a woman aged 18-30 years with Graves' ophthalmopathy. V usage is TRBV24-1 and J usage is TRBJ2-7, with D unresolved. In DNA, the CDR3 is TGTGCCACCAGTGAAGGAGACGGATACCCTGGGGAGCAGTACTTC. Translated, it gives CATSEGDGYPGEQYF.